Listed below are T cell receptor beta chains from one sample, sequenced in a study of tumor-infiltrating lymphocytes in primary liver carcinoma. TCRdb recomputed calls from the multiplex PCR reads with MiXCR, one row per CDR3 protein. This table has 75,000 to 80,000 distinct CDR3 sequences, about 75% appearing once. The sequenced sample consisted of tumor-adjacent normal liver tissue. The source of these receptors is a man in his forties or fifties with primary liver carcinoma and hepatitis B virus infection. CDR3s include the opening cysteine and the closing phenylalanine or tryptophan. A row's size may be missing; if present it is once, few, many or a size class.

>NA|19|TRBV6-1|TRBJ2-7
CASRALSGIAGGFSYEQRF
>NA|15|TRBV11-2|TRBJ1-5
CACSLEMGGIQPQHF
>many|15|TRBV6-6|TRBJ1-5
CASSYSGGPGQPQHF
>NA|13|TRBV13|TRBJ2-7
CACSLAQGSEQYF
>many|17|TRBV12-3/TRBV12-4|TRBJ1-5
CASSRLTEGYSNQPQHF
>NA|18|TRBV12-3/TRBV12-4|TRBJ2-7
CASSYGRGDRSPFYEQYF
>NA|16|TRBV6-5|TRBJ2-1
CASSTLRASGSSEQFF
>few|14|TRBV11-2|TRBJ1-1
CASSLGVEDTEALF
>NA|15|TRBV19|TRBJ1-1
CASSSTVGSITEAFF
>NA|14|TRBV5-1|TRBJ2-5
CASSLECWGETQYF
>NA|18|TRBV4-3|NA
CASSQDYEGARGNKPQYF
>NA|13|TRBV11-2|TRBJ2-1
CASSFEQYNKQFF
>NA|13|TRBV11-2|TRBJ2-7
CASNFVGASEHYF